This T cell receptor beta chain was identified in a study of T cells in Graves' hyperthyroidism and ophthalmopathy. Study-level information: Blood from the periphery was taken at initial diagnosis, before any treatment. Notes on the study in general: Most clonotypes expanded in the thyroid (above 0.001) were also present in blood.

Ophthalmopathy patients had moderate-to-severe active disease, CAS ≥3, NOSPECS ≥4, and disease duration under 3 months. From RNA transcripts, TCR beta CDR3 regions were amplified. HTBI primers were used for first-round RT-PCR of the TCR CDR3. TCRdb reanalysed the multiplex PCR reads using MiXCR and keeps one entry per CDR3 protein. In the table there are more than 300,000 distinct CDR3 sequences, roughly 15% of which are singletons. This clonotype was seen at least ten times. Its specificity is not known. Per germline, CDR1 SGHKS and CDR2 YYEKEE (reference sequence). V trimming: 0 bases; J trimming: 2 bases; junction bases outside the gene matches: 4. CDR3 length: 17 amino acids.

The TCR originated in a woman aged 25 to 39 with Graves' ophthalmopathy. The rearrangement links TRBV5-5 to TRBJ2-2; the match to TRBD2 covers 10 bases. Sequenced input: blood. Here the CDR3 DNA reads TGTGCCAGCAGCTTGGTCCTAGCGGGGGAAAACACCGGGGAGCTGTTTTTT. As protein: CASSLVLAGENTGELFF.